This is a list of T cell receptor beta chains from one sample in a study of blood T cell repertoires in COVID-19. Here immunoSEQ multiplex PCR was the method, and the copy in TCRdb shows in-frame clones only, minus some. Of under 250,000 clones in the sample, about nine tenths were seen once. Source material: peripheral blood. Receptors originate from a man aged 25 to 45 with COVID-19, enrolled during active disease. The CDR3 runs from the conserved cysteine through the conserved F or W. D genes are given only for firm matches. Where a row states a size, it is once, few, many or the class of an expanded clone; other rows omit it.

TRBV3-1/TRBV3-2	TRBD1	TRBJ1-2	few	CASSQDGQGERGYTF	TGTGCCAGCAGCCAAGACGGCCAGGGGGAAAGGGGCTACACCTTC
TRBV27	-	TRBJ1-6	-	CASSLFQQGVWGRDYNSPLHF	TGTGCCAGCAGTTTATTCCAACAGGGAGTGTGGGGAAGAGACTATAATTCACCCCTCCACTTT
TRBV7-3	TRBD1	TRBJ2-7	-	CASSPDRESEQYF	TGTGCCAGCAGCCCAGACAGGGAGAGCGAGCAGTACTTC
TRBV3-1/TRBV3-2	-	TRBJ1-1	-	CASSQEEGTGTEAFF	TGTGCCAGCAGCCAAGAAGAGGGCACGGGCACTGAAGCTTTCTTT
TRBV7-9	TRBD1	TRBJ1-1	-	CASSFDRVTEAFF	TGTGCCAGCAGCTTCGACAGGGTCACTGAAGCTTTCTTT
TRBV27	-	TRBJ2-6	-	CASSPQLGGSGANVLTF	TGTGCCAGCAGTCCCCAATTGGGGGGCTCTGGGGCCAACGTCCTGACTTTC
TRBV27	-	TRBJ1-1	-	CASSSGTRITEAFF	TGTGCCAGCAGCTCCGGGACAAGGATAACTGAAGCTTTCTTT
TRBV5-4	TRBD1	TRBJ2-2	once	CASSLGTGGRKAGELFF	TGTGCCAGCAGCTTGGGGACAGGGGGTCGAAAAGCCGGGGAGCTGTTTTTT
TRBV2	TRBD1	TRBJ1-1	-	CASSGGTGGLAFF	TGTGCCAGCAGTGGAGGGACAGGGGGATTGGCTTTCTTT
TRBV18	-	TRBJ1-1	once	CASSSQEMNTEAFF	TGTGCCAGCTCATCACAGGAGATGAACACTGAAGCTTTCTTT
TRBV9	-	TRBJ1-6	-	CASSPFQQGNSPLHF	TGTGCCAGCAGCCCCTTCCAGCAGGGAAATTCACCCCTCCACTTT
TRBV7-9	-	TRBJ1-2	-	CASSLEQGYGYTF	TGTGCCAGCAGCTTAGAACAGGGTTATGGCTACACCTTC
TRBV7-2	-	TRBJ1-2	-	CASSLALGGMNYGYTF	TGTGCCAGCAGCTTAGCGCTAGGGGGTATGAACTATGGCTACACCTTC
TRBV7-9	TRBD1	TRBJ1-1	-	CASSLGGQLPNTEAFF	TGTGCCAGCAGCTTAGGGGGACAGCTTCCGAACACTGAAGCTTTCTTT
TRBV18	-	TRBJ1-3	-	CASSPAEGTSGNTIYF	TGTGCCAGCTCACCAGCGGAGGGGACCTCTGGAAACACCATATATTTT
TRBV20-1	TRBD2	TRBJ2-1	-	CSASRQRGYNEQFF	TGCAGTGCTAGTCGGCAGCGGGGCTACAATGAGCAGTTCTTC
TRBV18	-	TRBJ1-2	-	CASSSDKDYGYTF	TGTGCCAGCTCGTCCGACAAGGACTATGGCTACACCTTC
TRBV6-2/TRBV6-3	TRBD1	TRBJ2-7	-	CASSTGTGYQQYF	TGTGCCAGCAGTACCGGGACAGGGTATCAGCAGTACTTC
TRBV5-4	TRBD1	TRBJ2-1	-	CASSFRGQGNEQFF	TGTGCCAGCAGCTTTAGAGGACAGGGCAATGAGCAGTTCTTC
TRBV19	-	TRBJ1-4	-	CASSIRGGATNEKLFF	TGTGCCAGTAGTATCCGAGGGGGAGCAACTAATGAAAAACTGTTTTTT
TRBV25-1	-	TRBJ2-7	-	CASFSSYEQYF	TGTGCCAGCTTTAGCTCCTACGAGCAGTACTTC
TRBV7-9	TRBD1	TRBJ1-2	-	CASSPGTDRFRYGYTF	TGTGCCAGCAGCCCAGGGACGGACAGGTTCCGCTATGGCTACACCTTC
TRBV5-1	TRBD1	TRBJ2-3	-	CASSDLTGGGGTDTQYF	TGCGCCAGCAGCGACCTGACAGGGGGCGGGGGCACAGATACGCAGTATTTT
TRBV6-5	-	TRBJ1-5	few	CASRPGLSNQPQHF	TGTGCCAGCAGACCGGGACTGAGCAATCAGCCCCAGCATTTT
TRBV5-4	TRBD1	TRBJ2-1	-	CASSFPTGGQEQFF	TGTGCCAGCAGCTTTCCCACAGGGGGCCAAGAGCAGTTCTTC
TRBV29-1	-	TRBJ2-5	-	CSVEDLGGIQETQYF	TGCAGCGTTGAAGATCTCGGGGGAATACAAGAGACCCAGTACTTC